One TCR beta chain is described in this entry. The record originates from a study of cytomegalovirus exposure and HLA in healthy donors. TCRdb's copy holds only in-frame clones and misses some; the assay was immunoSEQ multiplex PCR. The repertoire includes tens of thousands of clones, about 91% of them detected once, and around 1.2% sits in the top ten. CDR1 is LNHDA, CDR2 SQIVND, per germline (reference sequence). CDR3 length: 16 amino acids. V lost 5 bases, J lost 5 bases, and 10 bases stayed unmatched. This receptor was identified in a woman younger than 35 in good health and CMV-seronegative. The V and J genes are TRBV19 and TRBJ2-1, with TRBD1 identical over 9 bases. Input material: PBMCs. The CDR3 DNA is TGTGCCAGTAGTGCTACCGGGACAGGGAGGAACAATGAGCAGTTCTTC. This codes for CASSATGTGRNNEQFF.